This T cell receptor beta chain was sequenced for a study of technical replicates of blood from a handful of donors. Data came from immunoSEQ multiplex PCR; TCRdb stores just in-frame clones and leaves some out. This repertoire shows about 73,000 clones, approximately 91% found once; its top ten account for roughly 4.5%. J gave up 10 bases and V 5 bases, and 3 bases lay outside the gene matches. CDR1 is MNHNY, CDR2 SVGAGI, per germline (reference sequence). This CDR3 contains 12 residues. The sample consisted of PBMCs. The receptor was derived from a human donor in good health. Some clones in this sample may be carry-over from other donors' samples. The chain has TRBV6-6 and TRBJ2-1; TRBD2 aligns across 9 bases. The CDR3 is CASSTTSGEQFF. The CDR3 region has the DNA TGTGCCAGCAGTACGACTAGCGGCGAGCAGTTCTTC.